This entry lists 30 T cell receptor beta chains sequenced from one sample in a study of cytomegalovirus exposure and HLA in healthy donors. The PCR used 60 Vbeta and 13 Jbeta primers. The data were produced by immunoSEQ multiplex PCR, yet TCRdb's version contains in-frame clones alone and is incomplete. The repertoire consists of 100,000 to 150,000 clones, with 72% occurring once and the leading ten covering approximately 3.5%. The sequencing sample was made of PBMCs. The receptors originated from a man aged 25-45 years in good health and CMV-seronegative.

This rearrangement joins TRBV11-2 to TRBJ2-3; D is undetermined. The CDR3 is 13 residues long. In germline, CDR1 is SGHAT, CDR2 FQNNGV. V was cut by 10 bases and J by 6 bases, with 17 bases left in between. CDR3 DNA: TGTGCCACCCGTGACGGGTTCTTGGATACGCAGTATTTT. Protein sequence: CATRDGFLDTQYF.

The chain recombines TRBV2 with TRBJ1-4; TRBD1 might be the D (6 bases). The length of the CDR3 is 15 residues. Trimming pared 1 base from V and 2 bases from J, leaving 8 bases between. Germline values: CDR1 SNHLY, CDR2 FYNNEI. The chain's CDR3 is CASSEERGTNEKLFF. In DNA, the CDR3 is TGTGCCAGCAGTGAAGAGAGGGGGACTAATGAAAAACTGTTTTTT.

In this sample, this clone turned up a few times. The CDR3 DNA reads TGTGCCAGCAGAACAGGGGTCGGGACCCAGTACTTC. This codes for CASRTGVGTQYF. The V call is TRBV6-5, the J call TRBJ2-5; 7 positions agree with TRBD1. Trimming removed 6 bases from V and 7 bases from J; junction bases left unmatched: 5. The germline CDR1 and CDR2 sequences are MNHEY and SVGAGI. The CDR3 loop spans 12 amino acids.

The genes are TRBV11-1 and TRBJ1-1; D ambiguous. The V end was cut by 5 bases, the J end by 1 base, with 8 bases between. This CDR3 comprises 13 residues. CDR1 SGHAT and CDR2 FQDESV come from the germline V gene (reference sequence). The CDR3 sequence is CASSTPENTEAFF. CDR3 sequence (DNA): TGTGCCAGCAGCACCCCAGAGAACACTGAAGCTTTCTTT.

The V call is TRBV7-8, the J call TRBJ2-7, with 7 bases aligning to TRBD1. The CDR3 has 14 amino acids. The V gene's germline CDR1 is SGHVS and CDR2 FQNEAQ. J gave up 2 bases and V 1 base, and 2 bases lay outside the gene matches. This CDR3 is CASSLGQGAYEQYF. The CDR3 DNA reads TGTGCCAGCAGCTTAGGGCAGGGGGCCTACGAGCAGTACTTC.

The CDR3 sequence: CASSEQGLAEAFF. CDR3 nucleotide sequence: TGTGCCAGCAGTGAACAGGGGCTGGCTGAAGCTTTCTTT. The chain carries TRBV6-1 and TRBJ1-1; tentatively, D is TRBD1 (6 bases). The CDR3 totals 13 residues. Trimming stripped 2 bases from V and 6 bases from J, with 10 bases between. Germline V gene sequence: CDR1 MNHNS, CDR2 SASEGT.

This sequence joins TRBV14 and TRBJ2-7; maybe TRBD1 (5 bases). With 1 base removed from V and 1 base from J, the gap between germline ends came to 5 bases. This CDR3 is built from 13 residues. Germline-derived CDR1 and CDR2 are SGHDN and FVKESK. CDR3 sequence reads: CASSQGQSYEQYF. CDR3 nucleotides: TGTGCCAGCAGCCAAGGACAGTCCTACGAGCAGTACTTC. Filled out from reference TRBV14 and TRBJ2-7, the complete variable domain reads EAGVTQFPSHSVIEKGQTVTLRCDPISGHDNLYWYRRVMGKEIKFLLHFVKESKQDESGMPNNRFLAERTGGTYSTLKVQPAELEDSGVYFCASSQGQSYEQYFGPGTRLTVT.

V usage is TRBV6-4 and J usage is TRBJ1-5, with TRBD1 matching 9 bases. This CDR3 contains 13 residues. Trimming took 4 bases from V and 7 from J; bases not matched to a gene: 2. Looked up from germline, CDR1 is MRHNA and CDR2 is SNTAGT. In DNA form, the CDR3 reads TGTGCCAGCAGTGCGGGGACAGGGCAGCCCCAGCATTTT. Translating gives CASSAGTGQPQHF.

The count of this clone is one. The chain couples TRBV5-6 to TRBJ2-4; weak D call: TRBD2 (5 bases). V lost 7 bases to trimming and J lost 6 bases, with 14 bases between them. Germline V CDR1 and CDR2: SGHDT, YYEEEE. This CDR3 has 13 amino acids. CDR3 protein: CASQPSGVNIQYF. The CDR3 DNA is TGTGCCAGCCAACCATCCGGGGTAAACATTCAGTACTTC.

This chain joins TRBV5-6 and TRBJ2-7; the D is unclear. Germline loops: CDR1 SGHDT, CDR2 YYEEEE. Trimming pared 4 bases from V and 4 bases from J, leaving 6 bases between. The CDR3 is 11 residues long. The CDR3 DNA reads as TGTGCCAGCAGCATTTCTTACGAGCAGTACTTC. This codes for CASSISYEQYF.

The rearrangement joins TRBV6-1 to TRBJ2-2; TRBD1 matches 7 bases. CDR3 length: 15 residues. The germline gives CDR1 MNHNS, CDR2 SASEGT. Trimming took 5 bases from V and 3 from J; bases not matched to a gene: 6. The CDR3 nucleotides read TGTGCCAGCAGTACCGACAGGGTATACACCGGGGAGCTGTTTTTT. It encodes CASSTDRVYTGELFF.

This chain joins TRBV7-6 and TRBJ2-3; 11 positions match TRBD2. V lost 4 bases and J lost 0; bases outside the gene matches: 3. Germline V gene data show CDR1 as SGHVS and CDR2 as FNYEAQ. The CDR3 contains 16 residues. The CDR3 sequence is CASSWLAGGSTDTQYF. The CDR3 nucleotides are TGTGCCAGCAGCTGGCTAGCGGGGGGAAGCACAGATACGCAGTATTTT.

The chain is built from TRBV18 and TRBJ1-1; D ambiguous. V dropped 5 bases and J dropped 1 base, with 11 bases sitting between them. CDR1 is KGHSH, CDR2 LQKENI, per germline. The CDR3 has 14 residues. CDR3 nucleotides: TGTGCCAGCTCAAACCAGCGAGGGAACACTGAAGCTTTCTTT. This encodes CASSNQRGNTEAFF.

J is TRBJ1-1 and V is TRBV5-6; 8 nucleotides match TRBD1. The CDR3 is 16 residues long. V gave up 0 bases and J gave up 2 bases; unmatched junction bases: 6. The germline V gene has CDR1 SGHDT and CDR2 YYEEEE. CDR3 sequence: CASSLASSGGNTEAFF. DNA for the CDR3: TGTGCCAGCAGCTTGGCCTCATCAGGGGGCAACACTGAAGCTTTCTTT.

This sequence joins TRBV5-1 and TRBJ2-2; 7 bases are a match to TRBD1. Germline lookup yields CDR1 SGHRS and CDR2 YFSETQ. V was clipped by 2 bases and J by 3 bases; unmatched bases: 7. This CDR3 comprises 16 residues. The DNA of the CDR3 is TGCGCCAGCAGCTTAGCCGGGACAGCATACACCGGGGAGCTGTTTTTT. This codes for CASSLAGTAYTGELFF.

V and J are TRBV7-8 and TRBJ1-3; D is unclear. The CDR3 totals 17 residues. Germline values: CDR1 SGHVS, CDR2 FQNEAQ. Trimming removed 1 base at V and 0 bases at J, with 13 bases between. The CDR3: CASSLVAARSSGNTIYF. In nucleotides, the CDR3 is TGTGCCAGCAGCTTAGTGGCGGCCCGGAGCTCTGGAAACACCATATATTTT.

This clone was found a few times. The chain uses TRBV7-9 and TRBJ1-4, with TRBD1 as a possible D gene (6 bases). V lost 3 bases and J lost 1, with 15 bases in between. The germline CDR1 and CDR2 sequences are SEHNR and FQNEAQ (reference sequence). CDR3 size: 17 residues. The CDR3 DNA is TGTGCCAGCAGCTTCCAGAGGGGGAGTGGAACTAATGAAAAACTGTTTTTT. As protein: CASSFQRGSGTNEKLFF.

The chain links TRBV10-3 to TRBJ2-1; 12 nucleotides match TRBD2. The germline gives CDR1 ENHRY, CDR2 SYGVKD. This CDR3 has 16 amino acids. Losses at the gene ends were 2 bases for V and 3 bases for J; bases not matched to a gene: 2. The CDR3 region has the DNA TGTGCCATCAGTGAGACTAGCGGGGGGAACTACAATGAGCAGTTCTTC. Its translation: CAISETSGGNYNEQFF.

This clone occurred a few times. V gene TRBV9 combines with J gene TRBJ1-1; 8 bases match TRBD1. The CDR3 length is 16 residues. CDR1 is SGDLS and CDR2 is YYNGEE in the germline V gene. The J segment lost 0 bases and the V segment lost 2 bases, leaving 6 bases of the junction unmatched. Here the CDR3 reads CASSVSGGHMNTEAFF. In nucleotides, the CDR3 is TGTGCCAGCAGCGTGTCAGGGGGCCACATGAACACTGAAGCTTTCTTT.

This clone was picked up a small number of times. The chain links TRBV11-2 to TRBJ2-2; TRBD1 matches at 8 bases. CDR1 is SGHAT, CDR2 FQNNGV, per germline. The CDR3 runs 15 residues. The J segment lost 1 base and the V segment lost 5 bases, leaving 3 bases of the junction unmatched. The DNA for the CDR3 is TGTGCCAGCAGCCGGGGACAGGTGAACACCGGGGAGCTGTTTTTT. As protein: CASSRGQVNTGELFF.

The rearrangement links TRBV7-3 to TRBJ1-1, with D possibly TRBD1 on 6 matching bases. The CDR3 has 15 residues. Between the trimmed V and J ends, which lost 2 bases and 5 bases, there was a span of 15 bases. Germline CDR1 reads SGHTA; CDR2 reads FQGTGA. The CDR3 region is CASSLDPQGSTEAFF. CDR3 nucleotides: TGTGCCAGCAGCTTAGATCCCCAGGGGTCAACTGAAGCTTTCTTT.

This rearrangement joins TRBV9 to TRBJ2-5; 10 nucleotides align to TRBD1. The J call may be mistaken, given a closer DNA end match to TRBJ2-7. The CDR3 covers 16 residues. CDR1 SGDLS and CDR2 YYNGEE come from the germline V gene. Written as DNA, the CDR3 is TGTGCCAGCAGCGTAGGGGGTGGGACAGGGGTTCACGAGCAGTACTTC. As protein: CASSVGGGTGVHEQYF.

This clone turned up a few times. The chain is built from TRBV5-1 and TRBJ1-6; TRBD1 might be the D (5 bases). With 4 bases removed from V and 5 bases from J, the gap between germline ends came to 16 bases. Germline values: CDR1 SGHRS, CDR2 YFSETQ. CDR3 size: 16 residues. CDR3 nucleotide sequence: TGCGCCAGCAGCCCGGTCCAGGGTATCGATAATTCACCCCTCCACTTT. It translates to CASSPVQGIDNSPLHF.

V gene TRBV9 combines with J gene TRBJ1-2; D gene ambiguous. V lost 4 bases, J lost 0 bases, and 16 bases lay in between. Germline loops: CDR1 SGDLS, CDR2 YYNGEE. CDR3 length equals 16 residues. For the CDR3, the DNA is TGTGCCAGCAGCAAGGTGGCGGCCTACACTAACTATGGCTACACCTTC. As protein: CASSKVAAYTNYGYTF.

This clone occurred once. The junction shows a germline mismatch at one end, possibly a read error. This rearrangement joins TRBV5-6 to TRBJ2-1, with a tentative D call TRBD1 (6 bases). The germline gives CDR1 SGHDT, CDR2 YYEEEE. The CDR3 has 14 amino acids. CDR3 sequence reads: CASSLADWDNEQFF. The CDR3, as DNA: TGTGCCAGCAGCTTGGCGGATTGGGACAACGAGCAGTTCTTC.

V usage is TRBV9 and J usage is TRBJ1-1, with D hard to call. V was clipped by 0 bases and J by 3 bases, with 6 bases between them. This CDR3 region has 13 residues. The V gene's germline CDR1 is SGDLS and CDR2 YYNGEE. This CDR3 is CASSVATHTEAFF. For the CDR3, the DNA is TGTGCCAGCAGCGTAGCGACACACACTGAAGCTTTCTTT.

The chain recombines TRBV4-2 with TRBJ2-3; 12 bases are shared with TRBD2. Losses at the gene ends were 0 bases for V and 2 bases for J; bases not matched to a gene: 15. This CDR3 spans 21 amino acids. Germline V CDR1 and CDR2: LGHNA, YNFKEQ. The CDR3 protein is CASSQDRARLAGVAITDTQYF. Here the CDR3 DNA reads TGTGCCAGCAGCCAAGATAGGGCGAGACTAGCGGGGGTTGCTATCACAGATACGCAGTATTTT.

This clone came up a few times. This chain uses TRBV7-2 with TRBJ2-7; D gene unclear. The CDR3 spans 12 residues. The V gene's germline CDR1 is SGHTA and CDR2 FQGNSA. Trimming removed 5 bases at V and 0 bases at J, with 5 bases between. CDR3 protein: CASSKSSYEQYF. The CDR3 DNA sequence: TGTGCCAGCAGCAAGAGCTCCTACGAGCAGTACTTC.

This rearrangement joins TRBV27 to TRBJ2-5, with a tentative D call TRBD1 (6 bases). The last part of the DNA fits TRBJ2-7 better; the J call may be wrong. Germline assignment: CDR1 MNHEY and CDR2 SMNVEV (reference sequence). The CDR3 loop spans 14 amino acids. CDR3 region: CASRGQTFTYEQYF. The CDR3 nucleotides read TGTGCCAGCCGCGGACAGACCTTTACCTACGAGCAGTACTTC.

CDR3 coding DNA: TGTGCCAGCAGCTTGGCTACTGAAGCTTTCTTT. This codes for CASSLATEAFF. This rearrangement joins TRBV5-4 to TRBJ1-1; the D is unclear. Between the trimmed V and J ends, which lost 0 bases and 5 bases, there was a span of 2 bases. Germline V gene sequence: CDR1 SGHNT, CDR2 YYREEE (reference sequence). This CDR3 spans 11 amino acids.